Sequencing of this T cell receptor (beta chain) was carried out in a study of neurological immune-mediated disorders (dated by TCRdb to about 2019). Looking at the study overall: Peripheral blood TCR-beta repertoires from HTLV-I-associated myelopathy (HAM/TSP) patients, multiple sclerosis patients and healthy controls were compared by UMI-based sequencing. Longitudinal samples, technical triplicates and paired sorted CD4+ and CD8+ T-cell subsets, alongside PBMC samples, were included among the roughly 97 TCR-beta libraries. The cohort included 68 subjects: about 15 with HAM/TSP, about 35 with multiple sclerosis, and 20 healthy controls. Points the paper makes about the study in general: No identical CDR3 amino acid sequences were found to be shared among expanded clones across subjects, suggesting that TCR-beta repertoires were private in all groups. TCR clonal expansion was greatest in HAM/TSP patients and smallest in MS patients, who ranked below even healthy controls.

cDNA was synthesized by template-switch 5'RACE using a primer with a 10-nucleotide random unique molecular identifier that tagged each TCR transcript. Each sequencing run produced over 200 million TCR-beta sequences covering 15-18 subjects. The RNeasy kit was used for extraction of total RNA. TCR-beta VDJ regions were amplified with primers for the TCR constant region and the 5'RACE anchor, using the KAPA Real-time Library Amplification kit. A first PCR added sample indexes and Illumina adaptors, after which a second PCR increased the library yield. The roughly 650 bp TCR product was size-selected on a 2% E-gel SizeSelection system after Ampure bead purification. Before pooling, library quality was checked on a Bioanalyzer, concentration was measured with Qubit, and libraries were quantified with the Kapa Library Quantification kit. An Illumina HiSeq 2500 was used to sequence the libraries paired-end at 2 x 150 bp. To increase sequence diversity, roughly 24-31% phiX was spiked into each library pool. Under the source paper's analysis protocol: Quality-filtered reads were processed with the UMI-based MiGEC pipeline, which removed over 75% of raw TCR sequences during error correction. IMGT germline references were used for alignment of VDJ genes, and clonotypes were defined by a unique CDR3 amino acid sequence together with V-J genes. Clonal expansion, Shannon diversity and CDR3 relatedness were evaluated with VDJtools (CalcPairwiseDistances, ClusterSamples), while phylogenetic trees were built in CLCbio workbench. Expanded clones were defined as having at least 8 unique UMIs, based on coefficient-of-variation modelling across technical triplicates. Starting from the raw public reads, TCRdb applied fastp trimming at Q25, assembled clones with MiXCR and retained in-frame beta chains. CDR3 protein duplicates are merged, each entry listing the most common genes and DNA. It is TCRdb's table, rather than the study itself, that gives the V and J calls and clone size. This sample lists about 79,000 distinct CDR3 sequences; around 14% were detected once. The biggest ten clones account for approximately 7.5% of the sample.

In this sample, this clonotype turned up many times. Its antigen remains undetermined. The record has no base qualities; no much larger clone is one base away. The healthy controls were volunteers from a blood bank in Maryland, USA. For the unsorted PBMC libraries, 2 million PBMCs were stored in RNAlater at -80 degrees C until RNA extraction and were used to generate the libraries. Peripheral blood was subjected to Ficoll-Hypaque density gradient centrifugation to isolate PBMCs, which were then cryopreserved in liquid nitrogen. This clonotype was sampled from a woman aged 50 to 65 in good health. Sequencing used PBMCs.

In nucleotides, the sequence is TGCAGTGCTAGAGATGCCGGTGCAGGGAACACCGGGGAGCTGTTTTTT. This codes for CSARDAGAGNTGELFF. Recombination connected TRBV20-1 to TRBJ2-2, with the D gene uncertain. According to the germline V gene (reference sequence), CDR1 reads DFQATT and CDR2 reads SNEGSKA. The CDR3 holds 16 amino acids from the cysteine to the phenylalanine. Left in the record is the CDR3 DNA by itself, 48 bases read in frame from the first base. V sheds 0 bases and J sheds 1 base, leaving 12 bases between their ends.